This passage covers 2 T cell receptor beta chains from one sample sequenced in a study of CD8 T cells in ankylosing spondylitis. TCRdb recomputed calls from the 5' RACE reads with MiXCR, one row per CDR3 protein. The sample lists roughly 230,000 distinct CDR3 sequences, over 15% seen once, with more than 25% in the top ten. Sequencing used blood, either unsorted or a sorted T cell fraction (not recorded which). These receptor sequences come from a male donor with ankylosing spondylitis or in good health (not recorded which).

This clonotype was counted a few times. The chain employs TRBV6-1 and TRBJ2-7; 9 bases agree with TRBD2. The germline V gene encodes CDR1 MNHNS and CDR2 SASEGT. V dropped 2 bases and J dropped 7; count of bases not matched to a gene: 12. The CDR3 spans 16 residues. The CDR3: CASSELTSGSPPEQYF. In DNA form, the CDR3 reads TGTGCCAGCAGTGAATTGACTAGCGGTAGTCCCCCGGAGCAGTACTTC.

This clonotype was counted many times. This chain joins TRBV27 and TRBJ2-7, with D unresolved. Trimming left V 6 bases short and J 2 bases short, with 11 bases between. Germline V gene sequence: CDR1 MNHEY, CDR2 SMNVEV (reference sequence). The CDR3 consists of 13 residues. CDR3 sequence reads: CASSLGSTYEQYF. CDR3 bases: TGTGCCAGCAGCCTCGGGTCGACCTACGAGCAGTACTTC.